The present entry profiles one T cell receptor beta chain with its context. The clone's antigen remains unknown. No much larger clonotype is one base removed from it; base qualities were not supplied. The label giving this sample's treatment or condition can be read as: roughly 18 received Ad26.COV2.S at low or high dose, single or two shots; five or six received placebo; per-sample allocation not given. For vaccine and placebo recipients, repertoires were sequenced using samples collected on day 63 after the first injection. Cohort 1b enrolled around 23 adults aged 18-55 years at a single site in Boston, USA, between 29 July and 7 August 2020. As a vaccine, Ad26.COV2.S was a replication-incompetent adenovirus type 26 vector that expressed a prefusion-stabilized SARS-CoV-2 spike protein derived from the original Wuhan strain. The CDR3 holds 14 amino acids from the cysteine to the phenylalanine. The sequence is cut down to CDR3 DNA, 42 bases in frame from base 1. A distance of 6 bases separates the germline ends of V and J, which lose 5 bases and 0 bases respectively. CDR1 and CDR2 were assigned from the germline V gene as SGHRS and YFSETQ.

The immunoSEQ Assay was used to sequence TCRbeta CDR3 regions. After extraction, genomic DNA underwent amplification by bias-controlled multiplex PCR, followed by high-throughput sequencing. The source study handled its data this way. To quantify the absolute abundance of every unique TCRbeta CDR3 region, sequences were collapsed and filtered. T cell fraction was estimated by normalization of TCRbeta template counts to usable DNA, with usable DNA being measured through amplification of reference genes present in all nucleated cells. Repertoire TCRs were annotated as SARS-CoV-2-specific when V gene, CDR3 amino acid sequence and J gene were exactly matched to a known reactive TCR set. The reference SARS-CoV-2 TCR set was derived from MIRA and filtered for enrichment in COVID-19-positive ImmuneCODE repertoires, a step that removed public or cross-reactive TCRs. Using the MIRA antigens, annotated TCRs were further analysed by specific ORF or by position within an ORF. Breadth was defined as annotated unique rearrangements over total unique productive rearrangements; depth was the summed frequency of those rearrangements. Two-sided Wilcoxon rank-sum tests were used to compare TCR breadth between groups. TCRdb stores this immuneACCESS table with in-frame sequences only. Part of the clones is absent; in the studies checked, under half of the shortfall reflects unresolved V genes, and no reason is known for the rest. From that table come the V and J calls and clone size; the DNA was used to work out D and trimming. The sample table holds some 370,000 clones, of which roughly 85% were seen once. The top ten clones comprise around 7.3% of the sample.

This entry is derived from a study of Ad26.COV2.S vaccination and SARS-CoV-2 variants listed by TCRdb under 2021. About the full investigation: Vaccine-arm donors were drawn from COV1001, a multicentre, randomized, double-blind, placebo-controlled phase I-IIa trial of Ad26.COV2.S in healthy adults. The TCR-sequenced set comprised around 32 samples: some 20 Ad26.COV2.S vaccine recipients, 5 placebo recipients and 8 SARS-CoV-2 convalescent individuals. Blinding of investigators to trial group allocation was maintained during experiments and outcome assessment. TCRbeta repertoire sequencing was used to assess the specificity and breadth of SARS-CoV-2-reactive T cell receptors after Ad26.COV2.S vaccination. Ad26.COV2.S was administered intramuscularly at 5 x 10^10 or 1 x 10^11 viral particles, either as a single shot or as two shots given 56 days apart. Trial participants were randomized into five groups of five, in which low-dose or high-dose Ad26.COV2.S was given once or twice, or placebo was given on both occasions. Overall results and qualifications from the work: The authors noted that total T cell responses may have been underestimated by the TCR breadth and depth analyses. Vaccine and placebo recipients had comparable non-spike TCR breadth, which fits with the vaccine containing only spike. After vaccination, substantial breadth of spike-specific CD8+ and CD4+ T cell responses was reported. Comparing responses between vaccine doses or regimens was not something the study was powered to do. Compared with placebo recipients, Ad26.COV2.S recipients showed higher spike-specific TCR breadth (P = 0.0014).

Here the sequenced sample was peripheral blood, taken in a trial of Ad26.COV2.S vaccine versus placebo. The rearranged segments are TRBV5-1 and TRBJ2-6, with no confidently assigned D gene. The sequence was obtained from a person between 18 and 59 years old who received the Ad26.COV2.S COVID-19 vaccine or a placebo. DNA sequence: TGCGCCAGCAGTATGAGCTCTGGGGCCAACGTCCTGACTTTC. Its protein reads: CASSMSSGANVLTF.